Shown below are 18 T cell receptor beta chains from a single sample sequenced in a study of early T cells in non-severe SARS-CoV-2 infection (dated by TCRdb to the early 2020s). Receptors were amplified or captured by 5' RACE. The sequencing machine was a NextSeq 500. Through fastp at Q25 and MiXCR, TCRdb rebuilt clones from the public reads, retaining in-frame beta chains. One record per CDR3 amino acid sequence lists the most common genes and DNA. The sample data list 60,000 to 75,000 distinct CDR3 sequences, and more than 3.5% of these were observed just once. The ten largest clonotypes hold 3.5% to 4% of the sample. Sequences were derived from whole blood, sampled at baseline. All receptors derive from an adult who was a healthcare worker with PCR-confirmed SARS-CoV-2 infection or an uninfected control (not recorded which). The donor label of this sample is uncertain.

At least ten counts were recorded for this clonotype. V is TRBV20-1 and J is TRBJ2-5; D is possibly TRBD1 (5 bases). Germline loops: CDR1 DFQATT, CDR2 SNEGSKA (reference sequence). The CDR3 is 15 residues long. Trimming took 5 bases from V and 2 from J, leaving 18 bases between them. The CDR3 loop reads CSAYYLGRAQETQYF. For the CDR3, the DNA is TGCAGTGCTTACTACCTGGGCAGGGCACAAGAGACCCAGTACTTC.

In its sample, this clonotype was seen many times. The J gene is TRBJ1-4, the V gene TRBV12-3 or TRBV12-4; no clear D gene. This CDR3 has 13 amino acids. The V end lost 5 bases, the J end lost 7 bases, and 11 bases lay between the germline ends. Written as DNA, the CDR3 is TGTGCCAGCAGTATACAACACGGTGAAAAACTGTTTTTT. Amino acid sequence: CASSIQHGEKLFF.

J is TRBJ1-2 and V is TRBV5-5; D is possibly TRBD1 (6 bases). The CDR3 spans 14 residues. V was pared by 4 bases and J by 8 bases, with 18 bases between. Germline-derived CDR1 and CDR2 are SGHKS and YYEKEE (reference sequence). The CDR3 is CASSAGAGAGGYTF. DNA of the CDR3: TGTGCCAGCAGCGCGGGGGCAGGGGCAGGCGGCTACACCTTC.

This chain connects TRBV5-1 to TRBJ2-2, with 8 bases identical to TRBD2. V was clipped by 6 bases and J by 2 bases; unmatched bases: 6. The CDR3 is 15 amino acids. CDR1 SGHRS and CDR2 YFSETQ come from the germline V gene. CDR3 sequence: CASKPGGANTGELFF. In nucleotides, the CDR3 is TGCGCCAGCAAACCCGGGGGGGCCAACACCGGGGAGCTGTTTTTT.

CDR3 sequence (DNA): TGTGCCAGCAGACAAACCGGGACAAGAAATAATTCACCCCTCCACTTT. Protein: CASRQTGTRNNSPLHF. The chain joins TRBV6-5 to TRBJ1-6, with D perhaps matching TRBD1 (6 bases). This CDR3 contains 16 residues. CDR1 MNHEY and CDR2 SVGAGI come from the germline V gene. V was trimmed by 6 bases and J by 5 bases, leaving 17 bases between them.

There are many counts of this clonotype. The chain couples TRBV11-2 to TRBJ1-4, with D hard to call. V was trimmed by 2 bases and J by 0 bases, leaving 10 bases between them. This CDR3 spans 16 amino acids. Germline CDR1 is SGHAT and CDR2 is FQNNGV. CDR3 residues: CASSLTREATNEKLFF. As DNA, the CDR3 is TGTGCCAGCAGCTTAACAAGGGAGGCAACTAATGAAAAACTGTTTTTT.

This clonotype was counted at least ten times. The chain joins TRBV7-2 to TRBJ2-3; 8 nucleotides align to TRBD2. V was clipped by 7 bases and J by 2 bases; unmatched bases: 8. Germline CDR1 SGHTA, CDR2 FQGNSA. The CDR3 consists of 15 residues. CDR3 DNA: TGTGCCAGCACCCTGAGAGCGGGGGACACAGATACGCAGTATTTT. The encoded protein is CASTLRAGDTDTQYF.

V gene TRBV2 combines with J gene TRBJ1-6; D unresolved. The germline V gene encodes CDR1 SNHLY and CDR2 FYNNEI. The ends were cut back, 8 bases at V and 0 bases at J, with 11 bases in the middle. The CDR3 consists of 15 residues. As DNA, the CDR3 is TGTGCCAGCTTAAAAGACATCTCCTATAATTCACCCCTCCACTTT. This encodes CASLKDISYNSPLHF.

This clonotype showed up just a few times. An end of the junction does not agree with germline; a read error may underlie this. The chain combines TRBV3-1 with TRBJ1-3; the D is unclear. Germline lookup yields CDR1 LGHDT and CDR2 YNNKEL (reference sequence). The CDR3 totals 15 residues. The CDR3 DNA follows: TGTGCCAACAGCTTTAGCTGGGACTCTGGAAACACCATATATTTT. The encoded protein is CANSFSWDSGNTIYF.

At least ten counts were recorded for this clonotype. The chain uses TRBV10-3 and TRBJ1-1; TRBD1 aligns across 7 bases. This CDR3 spans 15 amino acids. V trimming: 8 bases; J trimming: 2 bases; junction bases outside the gene matches: 11. The germline gives CDR1 ENHRY, CDR2 SYGVKD. CDR3 residues: CAISPGQASNTEAFF. CDR3 DNA sequence: TGTGCCATCTCCCCCGGACAGGCCTCAAACACTGAAGCTTTCTTT.

This chain uses TRBV28 with TRBJ2-1; 9 bases line up with TRBD2. Germline CDR1 and CDR2: MDHEN and SYDVKM. The V segment lost 4 bases and the J segment 5 bases; nucleotides outside the gene matches: 6. The CDR3 is 15 residues long. CDR3: CASSSSSGNNNEQFF. The CDR3 DNA reads as TGTGCCAGCAGTTCCTCTAGCGGGAACAACAATGAGCAGTTCTTC.

The rearrangement links TRBV3-1 to TRBJ2-1; 9 bases map to TRBD2. The CDR3 consists of 15 residues. V was pared by 4 bases and J by 7 bases, with 8 bases of the junction left unmatched. Germline CDR1 is LGHDT and CDR2 is YNNKEL (reference sequence). CDR3 DNA: TGTGCCAGCAGCCCTCTAGCGGGGTTCGGAAATGAGCAGTTCTTC. As protein: CASSPLAGFGNEQFF.

This clonotype was detected many times. The V and J genes are TRBV5-1 and TRBJ2-3, with D possibly matching TRBD2 (5 bases). V was clipped by 7 bases and J by 2 bases, with 20 bases between them. The CDR3 totals 16 residues. Germline CDR1 is SGHRS and CDR2 is YFSETQ. The CDR3 loop is CASRTQSGPNTDTQYF. The CDR3 nucleotides are TGCGCCAGCCGCACCCAGAGCGGCCCAAACACAGATACGCAGTATTTT.

This clonotype has only a few counts. The chain recombines TRBV6-5 with TRBJ1-5; D not certain. Germline values: CDR1 MNHEY, CDR2 SVGAGI. V gave up 6 bases and J gave up 7 bases, with 16 bases separating them. This CDR3 region has 14 residues. The CDR3 DNA reads as TGTGCCAGCAGCCCCATTTCAGGCGGGCAGCCCCAGCATTTT. The encoded protein is CASSPISGGQPQHF.

This clonotype was recorded at least ten times. The V call is TRBV29-1, the J call TRBJ2-3; TRBD1 matches 7 bases. Germline lookup yields CDR1 SQVTM and CDR2 ANQGSEA. V trimming: 2 bases; J trimming: 1 base; junction bases outside the gene matches: 0. The CDR3 loop spans 13 amino acids. The CDR3 protein is CSVETGGTDTQYF. The CDR3 coding sequence is TGCAGCGTTGAAACAGGGGGCACAGATACGCAGTATTTT.

In its sample, this clonotype was seen many times. CDR3 bases: TGTGCCAGCAGCTCCCCGACAGGGAGCAATGAGCAGTTCTTC. It codes for CASSSPTGSNEQFF. The V gene is TRBV28, the J gene TRBJ2-1; TRBD1 agrees at 7 bases. This CDR3 region has 14 residues. V was clipped by 6 bases and J by 6 bases; unmatched bases: 8. Germline V gene data show CDR1 as MDHEN and CDR2 as SYDVKM.

V and J are TRBV5-4 and TRBJ1-1; the D gene is possibly TRBD1 (6 bases). Trimming took off 5 bases at V and 1 base at J, with 12 bases between the two ends. This CDR3 has 14 amino acids. Germline CDR1 and CDR2: SGHNT and YYREEE (reference sequence). CDR3 DNA: TGTGCCAGCAGTTCGGACAGACAGAACACTGAAGCTTTCTTT. Translated, it gives CASSSDRQNTEAFF.

This clonotype was recorded at least ten times. The chain employs TRBV19 and TRBJ1-4; unclear D gene. Germline values: CDR1 LNHDA, CDR2 SQIVND (reference sequence). The CDR3 is 13 amino acids. Trimming removed 6 bases at V and 4 bases at J, with 9 bases between. CDR3 loop: CASSPARNEKLFF. DNA for the CDR3: TGTGCCAGTAGCCCCGCGCGTAATGAAAAACTGTTTTTT.